This entry concerns a single TCR beta chain. In preparing the TRB cDNA libraries, 5' RACE with UMI labels was used. After re-calling the 5' RACE reads, TCRdb lists one entry per CDR3 protein, DNA absent. In total, the table holds about 48,000 distinct CDR3 sequences. The source of the sample is a study of CXCR3-negative and CXCR3-positive naive CD8 T cells. CDR1 SQVTM and CDR2 ANQGSEA come from the germline V gene. This CDR3 is 12 amino acids long. This TCR derives from a human donor in good health. Some clones in this sample may be carry-over from other donors' samples. What was sequenced was memory CD8+ T cells from blood. The chain carries TRBV29-1 and TRBJ1-1. CDR3 residues: CSVQDRNTEAFF.